This is a list of T cell receptor beta chains from one sample in a study of blood T cell repertoires in COVID-19. The assay was immunoSEQ multiplex PCR, and TCRdb's table has in-frame clones only and misses some. The sample gives approximately 220,000 clones, 85% to 90% of which show up once; 3.5% to 5% is in the top ten. Sequenced sample: peripheral blood. The origin of the receptors is a man in his fifties with acute or convalescent COVID-19. CDR3s include the opening cysteine and the closing phenylalanine or tryptophan. Only some rows state a clone size, as once, few, many or a class for expanded clones.

v_call: TRBV4-1; j_call: TRBJ1-3; clone_size: .; cdr3_aa: CASSQVLRTGDHTIYF
v_call: TRBV4-2; j_call: TRBJ1-5; clone_size: .; cdr3_aa: CASSQDQAQPQHF
v_call: TRBV6-5; j_call: TRBJ1-1; clone_size: .; cdr3_aa: CATRLTSLWEAFF
v_call: TRBV7-2; j_call: TRBJ2-2; clone_size: .; cdr3_aa: CASSLQLAGGTGELFF
v_call: TRBV7-9; j_call: TRBJ1-3; clone_size: .; cdr3_aa: CASSPQGAGNTIYF
v_call: TRBV12-3/TRBV12-4; j_call: TRBJ1-5; clone_size: .; cdr3_aa: CASGRLNQPQHF
v_call: TRBV9; j_call: TRBJ2-3; clone_size: .; cdr3_aa: CASSVATSGGGATDTQYF
v_call: TRBV6-1; j_call: TRBJ1-6; clone_size: .; cdr3_aa: CASSGKGGVWNSPLHF
v_call: TRBV23-1; j_call: TRBJ1-5; clone_size: .; cdr3_aa: CARAVTVCQPQHF
v_call: TRBV6-4; j_call: TRBJ2-3; clone_size: .; cdr3_aa: CASSDDGRITDTQYF
v_call: TRBV6-5; j_call: TRBJ1-2; clone_size: .; cdr3_aa: CASRSSGQGNGYTF
v_call: TRBV13; j_call: TRBJ2-3; clone_size: .; cdr3_aa: CASSPELAATDTQYF
v_call: TRBV7-2; j_call: TRBJ1-2; clone_size: .; cdr3_aa: CASSPDRRNYGYTF
v_call: TRBV7-9; j_call: TRBJ1-1; clone_size: .; cdr3_aa: CASSNPGQGERVNTEAFF
v_call: TRBV5-1; j_call: TRBJ2-3; clone_size: .; cdr3_aa: CASSLAGSGPGNTQYF
v_call: TRBV3-1/TRBV3-2; j_call: TRBJ2-1; clone_size: few; cdr3_aa: CASSRSQYNEQFF
v_call: TRBV2; j_call: TRBJ2-5; clone_size: .; cdr3_aa: CASSPGTSVETQYF
v_call: TRBV10-3; j_call: TRBJ1-5; clone_size: .; cdr3_aa: CAISGQGNQPQHF
v_call: TRBV7-8; j_call: TRBJ1-5; clone_size: .; cdr3_aa: CASSLGDRDLGPQHF
v_call: TRBV6-4; j_call: TRBJ1-2; clone_size: .; cdr3_aa: CASSDSGTAGYTF
v_call: TRBV7-2; j_call: TRBJ1-1; clone_size: few; cdr3_aa: CASSLGPRGNTEAFF
v_call: TRBV27; j_call: TRBJ1-2; clone_size: .; cdr3_aa: CASSSQGAGGYGYTF
v_call: TRBV2; j_call: TRBJ1-1; clone_size: .; cdr3_aa: CASSDKNTEAFF
v_call: TRBV6-5; j_call: TRBJ1-2; clone_size: .; cdr3_aa: CASSRDRENYGYTF
v_call: TRBV21-1; j_call: TRBJ1-6; clone_size: .; cdr3_aa: CASSARDRGNSPLHF
v_call: TRBV4-1; j_call: TRBJ1-3; clone_size: .; cdr3_aa: CASSQEPNRQDSGNTIYF
v_call: TRBV11-1; j_call: TRBJ2-3; clone_size: .; cdr3_aa: CASSLRGLGGADTQYF
v_call: TRBV30; j_call: TRBJ2-5; clone_size: .; cdr3_aa: CAWSSGQETQYF
v_call: TRBV19; j_call: TRBJ2-2; clone_size: medium-sized; cdr3_aa: CASSPTGTGNTGELFF
v_call: TRBV6-1; j_call: TRBJ2-7; clone_size: .; cdr3_aa: CASSEIGTVYEQYF
v_call: TRBV5-8; j_call: TRBJ2-2; clone_size: .; cdr3_aa: CASSPGGSGKPGELFF
v_call: TRBV6-5; j_call: TRBJ2-7; clone_size: .; cdr3_aa: CASSSTGTSYEQYF
v_call: TRBV19; j_call: TRBJ2-3; clone_size: .; cdr3_aa: CASSIPWGSRGDTQYF
v_call: TRBV29-1; j_call: TRBJ1-2; clone_size: .; cdr3_aa: CSALIPDSYGYTF
v_call: TRBV27; j_call: TRBJ1-5; clone_size: .; cdr3_aa: CASSSGRGQPQHF
v_call: TRBV18; j_call: TRBJ1-2; clone_size: .; cdr3_aa: CASSLGGVDGYTF
v_call: TRBV3-1/TRBV3-2; j_call: TRBJ1-6; clone_size: .; cdr3_aa: CASSPTQGRSYNSPLHF
v_call: TRBV5-1; j_call: TRBJ1-1; clone_size: .; cdr3_aa: CASSLTGNMNTEAFF
v_call: TRBV7-6; j_call: TRBJ2-3; clone_size: .; cdr3_aa: CASSFTSGGSDTQYF
v_call: TRBV5-5; j_call: TRBJ2-1; clone_size: .; cdr3_aa: CASSLAPAGGWNEQFF
v_call: TRBV5-8; j_call: TRBJ1-5; clone_size: .; cdr3_aa: CASSTGQRVRNQPQHF
v_call: TRBV18; j_call: TRBJ2-5; clone_size: .; cdr3_aa: CASSRGVQETQYF
v_call: TRBV2; j_call: TRBJ1-1; clone_size: .; cdr3_aa: CASSWTASNTEAFF
v_call: TRBV7-9; j_call: TRBJ1-1; clone_size: .; cdr3_aa: CASSLRRTGGVNTEAFF
v_call: TRBV6-4; j_call: TRBJ2-5; clone_size: .; cdr3_aa: CASSDSEGGLETQYF
v_call: TRBV27; j_call: TRBJ1-4; clone_size: .; cdr3_aa: CASRRQGSEKLFF
v_call: TRBV29-1; j_call: TRBJ1-1; clone_size: .; cdr3_aa: CSVGGYQGTEAFF
v_call: TRBV5-1; j_call: TRBJ1-1; clone_size: .; cdr3_aa: CASRPTTGGRGEAFF